This entry lists 3 T cell receptor beta chains sequenced from one sample in a study of blood T cell repertoires in COVID-19. Sequencing was performed with immunoSEQ multiplex PCR; in TCRdb, only in-frame clones are kept and a portion is missing. Among approximately 210,000 clones listed, 82% were seen once. The sample comprised PBMCs or T cells enriched from blood (not recorded which). These receptors were obtained from a woman aged 60-70 years who had recovered from COVID-19.

The chain has TRBV6-5 and TRBJ1-5; possibly TRBD1 for D (6 bases). V was pared by 4 bases and J by 0 bases, with 13 bases between. This CDR3 spans 16 amino acids. Germline lookup yields CDR1 MNHEY and CDR2 SVGAGI. The CDR3 coding sequence is TGTGCCAGCAGTTCCTCCGGACAGCATAGCAATCAGCCCCAGCATTTT. Translating it yields CASSSSGQHSNQPQHF.

The chain employs TRBV7-8 and TRBJ2-1, with 12 positions matching TRBD2. V gave up 0 bases and J gave up 9 bases; unmatched junction bases: 6. Germline V gene data show CDR1 as SGHVS and CDR2 as FQNEAQ. The CDR3 is 16 residues long. The chain's CDR3 is CASSLAMASGRGEQFF. The CDR3, as DNA: TGTGCCAGCAGCTTAGCAATGGCTAGCGGGAGGGGTGAGCAGTTCTTC.

This clone was recorded only once. The chain uses TRBV12-3 or TRBV12-4 and TRBJ2-1, with 9 bases matching TRBD1. The CDR3 is 12 amino acids. Trimming removed 8 bases from V and 8 bases from J; junction bases left unmatched: 4. CDR3 bases: TGTGCCAGCGGGACAGGGAGACATGAGCAGTTCTTC. Translation gives CASGTGRHEQFF.